This T cell receptor beta chain was sequenced for a study of T cells expressing NK-cell markers. Background on the study: One of the eight sequenced donors was seronegative, whereas the other seven were HCMV-seropositive.

Production of TCR beta cDNA relied on 5'RACE template switching with UMIs. Reprocessing the 5' RACE reads, TCRdb reports a single entry for every CDR3 protein and omits DNA. Recorded for this sample: about 550,000 distinct CDR3 sequences. The CDR3 runs 13 residues. In regard to this clonotype: Its specificity is unknown.

General study results and limits: In a group of several donors, dominant NKG2C+ clonotypes represented 1.0-7.0% of CD8+ T cells. The study found these clonotypes also leading the CD3+CD56-NKG2C+ fraction in four donors.

Material for sequencing was blood T cells: a sorted CD56 or NKG2C T cell subset, CD4+ or CD8+ T cells, or bulk PBMC T cells (not recorded which). The TCR comes from a man between 18 and 29 years old in good health. The chain employs TRBV12-3 or TRBV12-4 and TRBJ2-7; TCRdb reports TRBD2, a call that lacks DNA to check it against. CDR3 sequence: CASRPLARGEQYF.